This TCR beta chain is from a study of beta chain features in type 1 diabetes. The sequenced template was cDNA made from the entire isolated RNA. Clones were sequenced by immunoSEQ multiplex PCR, and TCRdb holds only the in-frame ones, with some missing. The sample lists about 290,000 clones, 7.5% to 9.5% occurring once. V lost 7 bases and J lost 3, with 9 bases in between. Looked up from germline, CDR1 is SGHNT and CDR2 is YENEEA. The CDR3 spans 12 residues. This receptor was obtained from a woman younger than 30 in good health. The sample consisted of central memory CD4+ T cells from blood. V usage is TRBV11-3 and J usage is TRBJ2-5; D possibly matches TRBD1 or TRBD2 (5 bases each). For the CDR3, the DNA is TGTGCCAGCACCCAGGGAGAAGAGACCCAGTACTTC. This codes for CASTQGEETQYF. Full variable domain (outside the CDR3, taken from reference TRBV11-3 and TRBJ2-5): EAGVVQSPRYKIIEKKQPVAFWCNPISGHNTLYWYLQNLGQGPELLIRYENEEAVDDSQLPKDRFSAERLKGVDSTLKIQPAELGDSAVYLCASTQGEETQYFGPGTRLLVL.